The 20 T cell receptor beta chains presented below share a single source sample, sequenced in a study of blood T cells in healthy people across ages. PCR was performed a second time for about 6 to 12 cycles using a sample-barcoded 5' primer and a J-beta primer mix. TCRdb reprocessed the 5' RACE reads with MiXCR, giving one entry per CDR3 protein. This table holds approximately 770,000 distinct CDR3 sequences, roughly 60% found once. The sample taken for sequencing was blood. The receptor set was obtained from a man aged 25-45 years in good health.

This clonotype was detected only a few times. J is TRBJ2-3 and V is TRBV7-2, with D unresolved. Germline V gene sequence: CDR1 SGHTA, CDR2 FQGNSA. V gave up 6 bases and J gave up 10 bases, with 14 bases separating them. This CDR3 is 12 amino acids long. CDR3 sequence (DNA): TGTGCCAGCAGTCAACCGCTATCGCCGCAGTATTTT. Translated: CASSQPLSPQYF.

The chain links TRBV29-1 to TRBJ2-6; 8 bases are shared with TRBD1. V dropped 7 bases and J dropped 6; count of bases not matched to a gene: 2. This CDR3 comprises 12 residues. CDR1 is SQVTM, CDR2 ANQGSEA, per germline. CDR3 in amino acids: CSADREANVLTF. CDR3 in DNA: TGCAGCGCGGACAGGGAGGCCAACGTCCTGACTTTC.

As regards this clonotype: Its ends do not fully match the called genes, so a read error is possible. The rearrangement joins TRBV5-1 to TRBJ2-3; D ambiguous. This CDR3 has 14 amino acids. In germline, CDR1 is SGHRS, CDR2 YFSETQ. The CDR3 bases are TGCGCCAGCAGTTTGGTTGCGGATTTGGATACGCAGTATTTT. As protein: CASSLVADLDTQYF.

The CDR3 sequence: CASSESLRGGPSDTQYF. The CDR3 region has the DNA TGCGCCAGCAGTGAGTCGTTGCGCGGGGGGCCGTCGGATACGCAGTATTTT. The chain carries TRBV10-1 and TRBJ2-3; TRBD2 matches 8 bases. V dropped 0 bases and J dropped 6; count of bases not matched to a gene: 11. This CDR3 is 17 amino acids long. Germline V lookup: CDR1 WNHNN, CDR2 SYGVQD (reference sequence).

The V and J genes are TRBV2 and TRBJ2-1; D call uncertain. V lost 8 bases to trimming and J lost 5 bases, with 4 bases between them. The CDR3 loop spans 10 amino acids. Germline CDR1 SNHLY, CDR2 FYNNEI. The CDR3 DNA sequence: TGTGCCAGCCAAAACAATGAGCAGTTCTTC. This encodes CASQNNEQFF.

The chain is built from TRBV7-3 and TRBJ1-1, with 7 nucleotides matching TRBD1. The V gene's germline CDR1 is SGHTA and CDR2 FQGTGA. The CDR3 length is 14 residues. The ends lost 5 bases at V and 6 bases at J; junction bases unmatched: 9. The CDR3 DNA reads as TGTGCCAGCAGCCAAGCAGGGACAGCGGCTGAAGCTTTCTTT. Translated: CASSQAGTAAEAFF.

The rearrangement uses TRBV5-1 and TRBJ2-1; 9 nucleotides line up with TRBD1. The CDR3 contains 14 residues. Germline V gene lookup returns CDR1 SGHRS and CDR2 YFSETQ. Losses at the gene ends were 3 bases for V and 5 bases for J; bases not matched to a gene: 3. In DNA, the CDR3 is TGCGCCAGCAGCTGGGGGACAGGGAACAATGAGCAGTTCTTC. Translation gives CASSWGTGNNEQFF.

Only a few counts were recorded for this clonotype. The chain carries TRBV29-1 and TRBJ1-1; tentatively, D is TRBD1 (5 bases). V was cut by 2 bases and J by 3 bases, with 16 bases left in between. The CDR3 extends over 15 amino acids. Germline-derived CDR1 and CDR2 are SQVTM and ANQGSEA. DNA of the CDR3: TGCAGCGTTGAAAACCCACAGGCGGGGTACACTGAAGCTTTCTTT. Its translation: CSVENPQAGYTEAFF.

This clonotype was picked up a small number of times. The chain employs TRBV3-1 and TRBJ2-1; 7 bases match TRBD1. V lost 3 bases to trimming and J lost 5 bases; unmatched junction nucleotides: 10. The CDR3 is made up of 16 amino acids. Germline-derived CDR1 and CDR2 are LGHDT and YNNKEL (reference sequence). The CDR3: CASSQNSGQLNNEQFF. Written as DNA, the CDR3 is TGTGCCAGCAGCCAGAACTCGGGACAGTTAAACAATGAGCAGTTCTTC.

This clonotype was detected only a few times. V usage is TRBV7-8 and J usage is TRBJ2-1; 7 bases align to TRBD2. Germline CDR1 reads SGHVS; CDR2 reads FQNEAQ. The CDR3 sequence is 17 residues long. V lost 2 bases and J lost 7; bases outside the gene matches: 14. The DNA for the CDR3 is TGTGCCAGCAGCTTATTGGTAACGGGGCGGGGAGGGAATGAGCAGTTCTTC. As protein: CASSLLVTGRGGNEQFF.

The chain combines TRBV20-1 with TRBJ1-5; TRBD1 matches at 8 bases. The CDR3 has 13 amino acids. Germline CDR1 is DFQATT and CDR2 is SNEGSKA (reference sequence). Trimming took 4 bases from V and 7 from J; bases not matched to a gene: 6. The CDR3, as DNA: TGCAGTGCTACAGGGGGCGCAAACCAGCCCCAGCATTTT. This encodes CSATGGANQPQHF.

About this clonotype itself: Sequence at one end of the junction differs from germline and may be a read error. V gene TRBV20-1 combines with J gene TRBJ2-6; tentative D call: TRBD1 (5 bases). The V gene's germline CDR1 is DFQATT and CDR2 SNEGSKA (reference sequence). The CDR3 has 14 residues. This CDR3 reads CSALRTRRASVLTF. The CDR3 nucleotides are TGCAGTGCTCTCCGGACGCGCAGGGCCAGCGTCCTGACTTTC.

The chain couples TRBV29-1 to TRBJ2-5; TRBD2 aligns across 7 bases. The CDR3 has 16 residues. Germline CDR1 and CDR2: SQVTM and ANQGSEA. Losses at the gene ends were 3 bases for V and 3 bases for J; bases not matched to a gene: 13. The CDR3 DNA sequence: TGCAGCGTTGACGGAATATCGGGGGGATTAAAAGAGACCCAGTACTTC. The encoded protein is CSVDGISGGLKETQYF.

This rearrangement joins TRBV29-1 to TRBJ2-1; D uncertain. Germline V gives CDR1 SQVTM, CDR2 ANQGSEA. The CDR3 is made up of 11 amino acids. Trimming left V 7 bases short and J 8 bases short, with 12 bases between. In nucleotides, the CDR3 is TGCAGCGGCTCCGCTCAGGATGAGCAGTTCTTC. Its protein is CSGSAQDEQFF.

This clonotype was observed a single time. The rearrangement uses TRBV5-1 and TRBJ1-2; D unresolved. This CDR3 is built from 14 residues. With 2 bases removed from V and 0 bases from J, the gap between germline ends came to 8 bases. Germline V CDR1 and CDR2: SGHRS, YFSETQ. The CDR3 DNA is TGCGCCAGCAGCTTTGAGACGTCTAACTATGGCTACACCTTC. This codes for CASSFETSNYGYTF. The entire variable domain, with the rest obtained from reference TRBV5-1 and TRBJ1-2, is as follows: KAGVTQTPRYLIKTRGQQVTLSCSPISGHRSVSWYQQTPGQGLQFLFEYFSETQRNKGNFPGRFSGRQFSNSRSEMNVSTLELGDSALYLCASSFETSNYGYTFGSGTRLTVV.

This clonotype was counted between two and nine times. The rearrangement uses TRBV7-2 and TRBJ2-3, with D hard to call. Germline-derived CDR1 and CDR2 are SGHTA and FQGNSA. Trimming pared 3 bases from V and 6 bases from J, leaving 19 bases between. The CDR3 extends over 16 amino acids. The CDR3 sequence is CASSFQLSLPQDTQYF. In DNA form, the CDR3 reads TGTGCCAGCAGCTTCCAGTTGTCCCTCCCGCAGGATACGCAGTATTTT.

This clonotype was counted only a few times. The chain is built from TRBV5-1 and TRBJ2-5; possibly TRBD1 for D (6 bases). This CDR3 has 15 amino acids. CDR1 is SGHRS and CDR2 is YFSETQ in the germline V gene. V was clipped by 2 bases and J by 4 bases, with 15 bases between them. CDR3 in amino acids: CASSLAGVIGETQYF. CDR3 bases: TGCGCCAGCAGCTTAGCAGGGGTAATCGGAGAGACCCAGTACTTC. Full variable domain (outside the CDR3, taken from reference TRBV5-1 and TRBJ2-5): KAGVTQTPRYLIKTRGQQVTLSCSPISGHRSVSWYQQTPGQGLQFLFEYFSETQRNKGNFPGRFSGRQFSNSRSEMNVSTLELGDSALYLCASSLAGVIGETQYFGPGTRLLVL.

V usage is TRBV29-1 and J usage is TRBJ2-3; TRBD1 aligns across 9 bases. CDR3 size: 13 residues. From germline, CDR1 is SQVTM and CDR2 ANQGSEA. After removal of 7 bases from V and 6 bases from J, the junction contained 8 bases not matched to a gene. The CDR3 nucleotides read TGCAGCGCCCTAACAGGGGGCGCGGATACGCAGTATTTT. Residues: CSALTGGADTQYF.

The chain has TRBV5-1 and TRBJ2-7; no firm D call. Germline V gene data show CDR1 as SGHRS and CDR2 as YFSETQ. This CDR3 has 12 amino acids. Trimming took 0 bases from V and 6 from J, leaving 7 bases between them. The CDR3 nucleotides are TGCGCCAGCAGCTTGGATACGCTCGAGCAGTACTTC. The encoded protein is CASSLDTLEQYF.

Comments on this clonotype: One end of the junction is discordant with germline, which a read error may explain. The chain joins TRBV12-3 or TRBV12-4 to TRBJ1-4; the D is unclear. The CDR3 length is 15 residues. The chain's CDR3 is CASSDNRSTNEKPFF. The CDR3, as DNA: TGTGCCAGCAGTGACAACAGATCAACTAATGAAAAACCGTTTTTT.